This T cell receptor (beta chain) was identified during a study of T cells in Graves' hyperthyroidism and ophthalmopathy. Absent ophthalmopathy progression within 18 months defined stable Graves' hyperthyroidism. Clinical symptoms, serum thyroxine and TRAb, thyroid ultrasound and orbital computed tomography were used for the diagnoses. Cells are PBMCs isolated from around 9.4 ml of fresh blood. Amplification of TCR beta CDR3 regions was performed using RNA transcripts as template. The HTBI primer set served for first-round RT-PCR of the TCR CDR3. Each CDR3 protein gets one entry after TCRdb re-called the multiplex PCR reads with MiXCR. The sample has about 560,000 distinct CDR3 sequences; 15% to 18% are singletons. Points from the study as a whole: Most thyroid clonotypes that were expanded above 0.001 also turned up in blood.

Comment on this clonotype: Its specificity is unknown.

Germline CDR1 SGHTA, CDR2 FQGNSA. The CDR3 runs to 15 residues. The V and J ends lost 2 bases and 4 bases respectively, with 9 bases between them. Sequencing was carried out using blood. V gene TRBV7-2 combines with J gene TRBJ1-6; D is uncertain. The clonotype was recovered from a woman aged 25 to 39 with Graves' hyperthyroidism. CDR3 sequence: CASSLMTAYNSPLHF. The CDR3 nucleotides read TGTGCCAGCAGCTTAATGACGGCTTATAATTCACCCCTCCACTTT.